This is a list of T cell receptor beta chains from one sample in a study of cytomegalovirus exposure and HLA in healthy donors. Produced via immunoSEQ multiplex PCR; TCRdb's table is partial and in-frame only. The sample has fewer than 250,000 clones; 80% to 85% are singletons. The sequenced material came from PBMCs. The receptors were gathered from a boy younger than 10 in good health and CMV-seronegative. Both conserved end residues are part of each CDR3. D genes are given only for firm matches. For some rows the clone size is stated as once, few or many, or as a class when expanded; others skip it.

J: TRBJ1-2; size: NA; V: TRBV6-1; D: TRBD1; DNA: TGTGCCAGCAGTGAATTACAGGGGGCTCGGTATGGCTACACCTTC; CDR3: CASSELQGARYGYTF
J: TRBJ1-1; size: once; V: TRBV19; D: NA; DNA: TGTGCCAGTAGTATAGCTCACGCACCGGCGGGAGCTTTCTTT; CDR3: CASSIAHAPAGAFF
J: TRBJ2-2; size: few; V: TRBV2; D: TRBD2; DNA: TGTGCCAGCAGTCAGGGACTAGCGGTTAACACCGGGGAGCTGTTTTTT; CDR3: CASSQGLAVNTGELFF
J: TRBJ2-2; size: NA; V: TRBV6-5; D: NA; DNA: TGTGCCGGACGCAGGGGAAGTAACACCGGGGAGCTGTTTTTT; CDR3: CAGRRGSNTGELFF
J: TRBJ1-3; size: NA; V: TRBV19; D: NA; DNA: TGTGCCAGTAGTATTGAGCCCAACTCTGGAAACACCATATATTTT; CDR3: CASSIEPNSGNTIYF
J: TRBJ1-6; size: NA; V: TRBV5-1; D: NA; DNA: TGCGCCAGCAGCTTGGGTGCAGGCTCCTATAATTCACCCCTCCACTTT; CDR3: CASSLGAGSYNSPLHF
J: TRBJ1-5; size: NA; V: TRBV25-1; D: TRBD1; DNA: TGTGCCAGCAGTGAAGACAGGGGAAGCAATCAGCCCCAGCATTTT; CDR3: CASSEDRGSNQPQHF
J: TRBJ1-2; size: NA; V: TRBV2; D: NA; DNA: TGTGCCAACAGTGAAGTCAGGGTCCCCTATGGCTACACCTTC; CDR3: CANSEVRVPYGYTF
J: TRBJ2-7; size: NA; V: TRBV30; D: NA; DNA: TGTGCCTGGGGAGCCAATCCCTACGAGCAGTACTTC; CDR3: CAWGANPYEQYF
J: TRBJ2-7; size: NA; V: TRBV10-3; D: TRBD1; DNA: TGTGCCATCACTCACGACCGACAGGGCCTCTACGAGCAGTACTTC; CDR3: CAITHDRQGLYEQYF
J: TRBJ2-7; size: NA; V: TRBV18; D: TRBD2; DNA: TGTGCCAGCTCACCACCAAGCGGGGGGAGCTCCTACGAGCAGTACTTC; CDR3: CASSPPSGGSSYEQYF
J: TRBJ1-2; size: NA; V: TRBV15; D: TRBD1; DNA: TGTGCCACCAGCAGAGATGCCTACAGGGGGCATGGCTACACCTTC; CDR3: CATSRDAYRGHGYTF
J: TRBJ1-1; size: NA; V: TRBV6-5; D: TRBD1; DNA: TGTGCCAGCAGACTCCGCCGGACAGGGAGGACTGAAGCTTTCTTT; CDR3: CASRLRRTGRTEAFF
J: TRBJ1-2; size: NA; V: TRBV6-5; D: NA; DNA: TGTGCCAGCAGTTACTCAGGGGCCGAGGGCTACACCTTC; CDR3: CASSYSGAEGYTF
J: TRBJ1-1; size: NA; V: TRBV30; D: NA; DNA: TGTGCCTGGAGTCCGTATGCGGAAGCTTTCTTT; CDR3: CAWSPYAEAFF
J: TRBJ1-4; size: few; V: TRBV4-1; D: NA; DNA: TGCGCCAGCAGCCCATTCGGGAGACGAACTAATGAAAAACTGTTTTTT; CDR3: CASSPFGRRTNEKLFF
J: TRBJ1-4; size: NA; V: TRBV11-2; D: NA; DNA: TGTGCCAGCAGCTTAGGTCAGGTATTGACTAATGAAAAACTGTTTTTT; CDR3: CASSLGQVLTNEKLFF
J: TRBJ2-7; size: NA; V: TRBV21-1; D: NA; DNA: TGTGCCAGCAGTCCTCGGGGGACTTTGTGTGAGCAGTACTTC; CDR3: CASSPRGTLCEQYF
J: TRBJ1-2; size: NA; V: TRBV7-9; D: NA; DNA: TGTGCCAGCAGCTCCGAGGGGGAGACCTATGGCTACACCTTC; CDR3: CASSSEGETYGYTF
J: TRBJ2-1; size: NA; V: TRBV27; D: TRBD2; DNA: TGTGCCAGCAGTCTTAGCGGGAGGGCCTACAATGAGCAGTTCTTC; CDR3: CASSLSGRAYNEQFF
J: TRBJ2-1; size: NA; V: TRBV19; D: TRBD2; DNA: TGTGCCAGTAGTATTTCAGGGAGGGATGAGCAGTTCTTC; CDR3: CASSISGRDEQFF
J: TRBJ2-7; size: NA; V: TRBV5-1; D: NA; DNA: TGCGCCAGCAGCTCCACTTTTTCCTACGAGCAGTACTTC; CDR3: CASSSTFSYEQYF
J: TRBJ2-1; size: NA; V: TRBV27; D: TRBD1; DNA: TGTGCCAGCCTTGGACAGGGAAATAGAACCTCCTACAATGAGCAGTTCTTC; CDR3: CASLGQGNRTSYNEQFF
J: TRBJ1-2; size: NA; V: TRBV7-2; D: NA; DNA: TGTGCCAGCAGCTCCAATGCCCAGGCCCCCTCTGGCTACACCTTC; CDR3: CASSSNAQAPSGYTF
J: TRBJ1-2; size: NA; V: TRBV18; D: NA; DNA: TGTGCCAGCTCACCATCGGGACAAGGGTCTGGCTACACCTTC; CDR3: CASSPSGQGSGYTF
J: TRBJ2-1; size: few; V: TRBV7-8; D: TRBD2; DNA: TGTGCCAGCAGCTTAGTCACTAGCGGGAACTCCTACAATGAGCAGTTCTTC; CDR3: CASSLVTSGNSYNEQFF
J: TRBJ2-7; size: NA; V: TRBV12-1; D: NA; DNA: TGTGCCAGCAGCCAAGAGCCGGACTGCTCCTACGAGCAGTACTTC; CDR3: CASSQEPDCSYEQYF
J: TRBJ2-2; size: NA; V: TRBV6-6; D: NA; DNA: TGTGCCAGCAGCCCAAACACCGGGGAGCTGTTTTTT; CDR3: CASSPNTGELFF
J: TRBJ1-1; size: once; V: TRBV19; D: TRBD1; DNA: TGTGCCAGTAGACAGACAGGGGTGACTGAAGCTTTCTTT; CDR3: CASRQTGVTEAFF
J: TRBJ1-1; size: NA; V: TRBV5-1; D: TRBD1; DNA: TGCGCCAGCAGCTTTCCGGGACAGGTAACTGAAGCTTTCTTT; CDR3: CASSFPGQVTEAFF
J: TRBJ2-7; size: NA; V: TRBV7-9; D: TRBD1; DNA: TGTTCCGCCGGGACAGCATACGAGCAGTACTTC; CDR3: CSAGTAYEQYF
J: TRBJ2-1; size: once; V: TRBV5-1; D: NA; DNA: TGCGCCAGCAGCTTACCTGGAGCAGGGTCCTACAATGAGCAGTTCTTC; CDR3: CASSLPGAGSYNEQFF